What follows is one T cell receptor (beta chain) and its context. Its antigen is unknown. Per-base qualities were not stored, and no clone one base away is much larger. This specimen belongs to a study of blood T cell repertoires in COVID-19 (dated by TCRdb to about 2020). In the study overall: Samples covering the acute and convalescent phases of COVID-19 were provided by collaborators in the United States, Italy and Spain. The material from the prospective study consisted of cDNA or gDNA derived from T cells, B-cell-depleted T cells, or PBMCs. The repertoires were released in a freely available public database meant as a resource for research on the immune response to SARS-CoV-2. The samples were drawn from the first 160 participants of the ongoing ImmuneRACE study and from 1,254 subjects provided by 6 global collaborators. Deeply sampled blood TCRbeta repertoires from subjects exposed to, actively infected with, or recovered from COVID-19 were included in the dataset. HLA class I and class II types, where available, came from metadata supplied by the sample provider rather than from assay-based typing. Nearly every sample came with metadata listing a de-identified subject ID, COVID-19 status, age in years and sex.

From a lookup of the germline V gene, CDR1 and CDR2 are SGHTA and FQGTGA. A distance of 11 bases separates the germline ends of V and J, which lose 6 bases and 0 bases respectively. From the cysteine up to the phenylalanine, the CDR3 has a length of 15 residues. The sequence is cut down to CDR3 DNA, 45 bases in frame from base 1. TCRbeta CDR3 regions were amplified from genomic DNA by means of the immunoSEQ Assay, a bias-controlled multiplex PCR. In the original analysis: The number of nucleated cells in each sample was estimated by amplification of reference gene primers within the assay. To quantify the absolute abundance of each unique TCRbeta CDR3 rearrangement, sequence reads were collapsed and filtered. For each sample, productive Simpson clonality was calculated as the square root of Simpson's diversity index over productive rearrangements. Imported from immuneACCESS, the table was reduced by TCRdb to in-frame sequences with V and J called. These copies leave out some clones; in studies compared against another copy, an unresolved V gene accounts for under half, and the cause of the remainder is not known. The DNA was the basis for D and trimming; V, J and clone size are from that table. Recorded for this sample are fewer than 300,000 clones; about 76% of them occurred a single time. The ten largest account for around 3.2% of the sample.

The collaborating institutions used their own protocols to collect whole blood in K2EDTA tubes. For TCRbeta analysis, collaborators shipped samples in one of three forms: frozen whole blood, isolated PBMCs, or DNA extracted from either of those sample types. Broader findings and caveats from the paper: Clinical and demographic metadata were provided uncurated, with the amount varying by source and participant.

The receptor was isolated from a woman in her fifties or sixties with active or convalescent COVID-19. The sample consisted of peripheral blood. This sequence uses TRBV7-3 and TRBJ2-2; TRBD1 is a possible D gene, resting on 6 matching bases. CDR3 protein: CASSRTAANTGELFF. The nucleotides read TGTGCCAGCAGTAGGACAGCCGCGAACACCGGGGAGCTGTTTTTT.